Each of the 3 T cell receptor beta chains below was sequenced from the same sample in a study of PD-1 blockade in classical Hodgkin lymphoma. The method was immunoSEQ multiplex PCR; TCRdb's version includes in-frame clones alone and lacks a portion of them. This sample has tens of thousands of clones, with about 93% found just once. With no exception, relapse followed autologous stem cell transplantation in all patients, and brentuximab vedotin exposure varied. This sample comprised peripheral blood mononuclear cells (PBMCs), obtained at baseline. These receptors were obtained from a human donor with classical Hodgkin lymphoma.

The CDR3 DNA follows: TGTGCCAGCAGTTGGGCCGGAGTTGGCACAGATACGCAGTATTTT. Its translation: CASSWAGVGTDTQYF. The chain employs TRBV7-6 and TRBJ2-3, with D unresolved. The CDR3 length is 15 residues. Per germline, CDR1 SGHVS and CDR2 FNYEAQ. Trimming stripped 6 bases from V and 1 base from J, with 14 bases between.

The V and J genes are TRBV6-5 and TRBJ2-7, with D possibly called TRBD1 or TRBD2 (5 bases each). This CDR3 spans 14 amino acids. Looked up from germline, CDR1 is MNHEY and CDR2 is SVGAGI. Trimming cost V 5 bases and J 3 bases, with 14 bases left between them. Here the CDR3 reads CASSDRDGNYEQYF. Written as DNA, the CDR3 is TGTGCCAGCAGTGACCGGGACGGAAACTACGAGCAGTACTTC.

The CDR3 region is CASSPRNTGELFF. The DNA of the CDR3 is TGTGCCAGCAGCCCCCGCAACACCGGGGAGCTGTTTTTT. The rearrangement uses TRBV7-2 and TRBJ2-2, with D hard to call. Trimming removed 5 bases at V and 2 bases at J, with 6 bases between. Germline V lookup: CDR1 SGHTA, CDR2 FQGNSA. The CDR3 contains 13 residues.